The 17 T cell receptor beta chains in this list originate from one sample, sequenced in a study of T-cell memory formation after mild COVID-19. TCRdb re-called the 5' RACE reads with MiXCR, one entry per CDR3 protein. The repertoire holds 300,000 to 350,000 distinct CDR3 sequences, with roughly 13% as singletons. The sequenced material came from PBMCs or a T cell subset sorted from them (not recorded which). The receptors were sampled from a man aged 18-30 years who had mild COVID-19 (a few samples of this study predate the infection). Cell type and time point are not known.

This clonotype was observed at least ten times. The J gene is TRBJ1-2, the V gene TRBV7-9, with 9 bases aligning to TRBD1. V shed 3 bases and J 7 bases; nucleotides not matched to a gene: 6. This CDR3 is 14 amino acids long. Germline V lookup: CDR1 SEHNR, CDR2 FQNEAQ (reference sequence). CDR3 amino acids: CASSFADRGSGYTF. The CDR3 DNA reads TGTGCCAGCAGCTTCGCGGACAGGGGCTCTGGCTACACCTTC.

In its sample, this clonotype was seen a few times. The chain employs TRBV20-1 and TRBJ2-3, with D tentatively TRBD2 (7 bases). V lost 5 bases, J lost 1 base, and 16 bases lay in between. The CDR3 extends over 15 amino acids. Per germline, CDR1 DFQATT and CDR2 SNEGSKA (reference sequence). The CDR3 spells CSALRGAIGTDTQYF. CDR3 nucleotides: TGCAGTGCTCTCCGGGGGGCGATCGGCACAGATACGCAGTATTTT.

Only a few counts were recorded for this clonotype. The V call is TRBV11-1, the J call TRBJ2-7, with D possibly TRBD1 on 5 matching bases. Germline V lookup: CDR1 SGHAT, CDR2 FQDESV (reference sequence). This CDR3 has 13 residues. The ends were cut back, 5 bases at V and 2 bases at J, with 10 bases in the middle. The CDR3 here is CASSAAGPYEQYF. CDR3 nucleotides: TGTGCCAGCAGCGCCGCAGGGCCCTACGAGCAGTACTTC.

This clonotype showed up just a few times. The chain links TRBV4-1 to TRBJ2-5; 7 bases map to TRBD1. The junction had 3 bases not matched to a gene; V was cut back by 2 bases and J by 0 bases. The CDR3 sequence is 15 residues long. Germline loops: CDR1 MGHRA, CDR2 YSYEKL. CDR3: CASSQLDRDQETQYF. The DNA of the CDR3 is TGCGCCAGCAGCCAACTAGACAGGGACCAAGAGACCCAGTACTTC.

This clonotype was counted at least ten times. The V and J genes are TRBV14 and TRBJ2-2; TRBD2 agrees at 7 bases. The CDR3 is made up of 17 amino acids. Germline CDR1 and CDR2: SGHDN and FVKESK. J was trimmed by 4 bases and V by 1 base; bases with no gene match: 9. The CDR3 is CASSQGPRGRLTGELFF. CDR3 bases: TGTGCCAGCAGCCAAGGCCCGCGGGGGAGGCTCACCGGGGAGCTGTTTTTT.

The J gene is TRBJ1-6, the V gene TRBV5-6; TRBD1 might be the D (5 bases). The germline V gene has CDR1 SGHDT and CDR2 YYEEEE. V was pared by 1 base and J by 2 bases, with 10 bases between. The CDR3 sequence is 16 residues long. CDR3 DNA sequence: TGTGCCAGCAGCTTGATGTCGACAGCCTATAATTCACCCCTCCACTTT. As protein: CASSLMSTAYNSPLHF.

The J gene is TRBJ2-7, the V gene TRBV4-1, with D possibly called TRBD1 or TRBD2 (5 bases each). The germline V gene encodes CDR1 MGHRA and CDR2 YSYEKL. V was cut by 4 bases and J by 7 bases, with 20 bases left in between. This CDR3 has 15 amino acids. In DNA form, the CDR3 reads TGCGCCAGCAGCCCACGAGACGGTTCCTGGGGGGAGCAGTACTTC. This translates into CASSPRDGSWGEQYF.

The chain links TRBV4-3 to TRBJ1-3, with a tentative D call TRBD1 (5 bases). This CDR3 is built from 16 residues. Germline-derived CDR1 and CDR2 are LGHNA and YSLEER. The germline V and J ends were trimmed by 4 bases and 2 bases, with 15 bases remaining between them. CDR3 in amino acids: CASSLIGAFTGNTIYF. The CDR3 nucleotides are TGCGCCAGCAGCCTGATAGGGGCCTTCACTGGAAACACCATATATTTT.

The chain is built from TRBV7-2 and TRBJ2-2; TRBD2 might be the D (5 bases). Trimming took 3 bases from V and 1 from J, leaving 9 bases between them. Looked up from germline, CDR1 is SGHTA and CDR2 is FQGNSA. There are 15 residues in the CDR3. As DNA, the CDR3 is TGTGCCAGCAGCTTCCTCGCGGGGAACACCGGGGAGCTGTTTTTT. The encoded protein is CASSFLAGNTGELFF.

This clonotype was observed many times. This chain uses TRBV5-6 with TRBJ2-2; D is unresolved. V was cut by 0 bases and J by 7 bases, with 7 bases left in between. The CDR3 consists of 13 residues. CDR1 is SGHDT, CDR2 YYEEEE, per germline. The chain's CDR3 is CASSLERDGELFF. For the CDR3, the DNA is TGTGCCAGCAGCTTGGAAAGGGACGGGGAGCTGTTTTTT.

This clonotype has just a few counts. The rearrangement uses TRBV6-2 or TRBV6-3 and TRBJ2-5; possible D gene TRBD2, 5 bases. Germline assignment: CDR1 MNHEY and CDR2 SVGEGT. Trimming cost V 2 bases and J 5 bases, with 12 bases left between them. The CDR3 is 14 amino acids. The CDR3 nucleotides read TGTGCCAGCAGTTACGTCCGGGGAACGGAGACCCAGTACTTC. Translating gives CASSYVRGTETQYF.

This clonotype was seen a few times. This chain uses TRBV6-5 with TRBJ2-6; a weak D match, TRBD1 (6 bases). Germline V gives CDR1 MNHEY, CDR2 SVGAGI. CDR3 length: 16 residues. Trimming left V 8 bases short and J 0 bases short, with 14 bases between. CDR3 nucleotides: TGTGCCAGCTCCCGGACAGCCCGCTCTGGGGCCAACGTCCTGACTTTC. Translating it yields CASSRTARSGANVLTF.

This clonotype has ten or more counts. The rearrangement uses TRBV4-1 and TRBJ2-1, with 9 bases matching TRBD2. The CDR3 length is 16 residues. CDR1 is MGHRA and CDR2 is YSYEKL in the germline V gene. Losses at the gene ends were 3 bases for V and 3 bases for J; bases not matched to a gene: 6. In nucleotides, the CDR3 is TGCGCCAGCAGCCAGGCCGGGACTAGCTTCTACAATGAGCAGTTCTTC. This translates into CASSQAGTSFYNEQFF.

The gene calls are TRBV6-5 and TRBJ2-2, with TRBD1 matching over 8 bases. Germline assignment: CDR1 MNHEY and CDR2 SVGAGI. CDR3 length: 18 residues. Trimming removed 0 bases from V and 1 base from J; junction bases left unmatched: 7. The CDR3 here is CASSYSRTGQVNTGELFF. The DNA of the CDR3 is TGTGCCAGCAGTTACTCCAGGACGGGACAGGTGAACACCGGGGAGCTGTTTTTT.

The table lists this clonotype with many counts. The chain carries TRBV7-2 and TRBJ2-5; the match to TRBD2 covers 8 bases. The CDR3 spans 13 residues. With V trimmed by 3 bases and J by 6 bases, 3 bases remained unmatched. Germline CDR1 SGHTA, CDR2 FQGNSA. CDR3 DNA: TGTGCCAGCAGCTTGGGACTAGGAAAGACCCAGTACTTC. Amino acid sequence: CASSLGLGKTQYF.

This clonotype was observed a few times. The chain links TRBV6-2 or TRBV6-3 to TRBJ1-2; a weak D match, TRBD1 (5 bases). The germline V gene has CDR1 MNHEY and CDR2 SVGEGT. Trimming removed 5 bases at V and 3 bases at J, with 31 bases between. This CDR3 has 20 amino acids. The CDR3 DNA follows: TGTGCCAGCAGTCTCCCCGGGACGCCTGAAGCAACGTGGCTCCACTATGGCTACACCTTC. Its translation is CASSLPGTPEATWLHYGYTF.

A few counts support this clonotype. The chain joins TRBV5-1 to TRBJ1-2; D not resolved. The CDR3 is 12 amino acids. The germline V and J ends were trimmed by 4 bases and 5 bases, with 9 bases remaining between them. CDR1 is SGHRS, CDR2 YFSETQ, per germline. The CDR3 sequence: CASSTTRYGYTF. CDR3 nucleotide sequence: TGCGCCAGCAGCACCACAAGATATGGCTACACCTTC.